Listed here are 24 T cell receptor beta chains from one sample, sequenced in a study of early T cells in non-severe SARS-CoV-2 infection. TCRdb processed the 5' RACE reads anew with MiXCR; each CDR3 protein has one entry. The repertoire holds some 60,000 distinct CDR3 sequences, with more than 8.5% as singletons. Sequenced input: whole blood. The receptors were sampled from an adult who was a healthcare worker with PCR-confirmed SARS-CoV-2 infection or an uninfected control (not recorded which).

V gene TRBV20-1 combines with J gene TRBJ2-1, with 10 positions matching TRBD2. CDR1 is DFQATT, CDR2 SNEGSKA, per germline (reference sequence). V was clipped by 7 bases and J by 10 bases; unmatched bases: 10. The CDR3 has 13 residues. The CDR3, as DNA: TGCAGTGGGGTCCTAGCGGGAGCTCGAGAGCAGTTCTTC. Amino acids: CSGVLAGAREQFF.

This chain links TRBV9 with TRBJ1-5; no reliable D call. Germline V gene lookup returns CDR1 SGDLS and CDR2 YYNGEE. CDR3 length equals 13 residues. Trimming removed 3 bases at V and 1 base at J, with 5 bases between. The CDR3 bases are TGTGCCAGCAGCGGAGACAGCAATCAGCCCCAGCATTTT. It specifies CASSGDSNQPQHF.

This sequence joins TRBV5-1 and TRBJ2-1; 10 nucleotides line up with TRBD2. V gave up 6 bases and J gave up 4 bases; unmatched junction bases: 1. Per the germline V gene, CDR1 is SGHRS and CDR2 is YFSETQ. This CDR3 is 13 amino acids long. The CDR3 DNA reads TGCGCCAGCACTAGCGGGAGTTACAATGAGCAGTTCTTC. Its translation: CASTSGSYNEQFF.

This clonotype was seen only a few times. The chain couples TRBV10-3 to TRBJ2-3; D remains ambiguous. Trimming shortened V by 8 bases and J by 0 bases, and 9 bases separated the two germline ends. The germline V gene has CDR1 ENHRY and CDR2 SYGVKD. The CDR3 sequence is 13 residues long. CDR3 sequence (DNA): TGTGCCATCGGGGTTGGGAGCACAGATACGCAGTATTTT. Amino acids: CAIGVGSTDTQYF.

This clonotype has just a few counts. The rearrangement joins TRBV5-5 to TRBJ2-7; D gene uncertain. The CDR3 extends over 13 amino acids. V lost 4 bases, J lost 0 bases, and 8 bases lay in between. Germline V CDR1 and CDR2: SGHKS, YYEKEE (reference sequence). CDR3 coding DNA: TGTGCCAGCAGCAGTGGGTACTCCTACGAGCAGTACTTC. Residues: CASSSGYSYEQYF.

This clonotype has a handful of counts. The chain combines TRBV7-3 with TRBJ2-1; D unclear. Germline CDR1 reads SGHTA; CDR2 reads FQGTGA. Between the trimmed V and J ends, which lost 4 bases and 6 bases, there was a span of 10 bases. The CDR3 covers 13 residues. The CDR3 reads CASSSYSGNEQFF. CDR3 coding DNA: TGTGCCAGCAGCTCTTATTCGGGCAATGAGCAGTTCTTC.

This clonotype was recorded many times. V gene TRBV20-1 combines with J gene TRBJ2-7; no clear D gene. The CDR3 totals 12 residues. The V end lost 7 bases, the J end lost 2 bases, and 12 bases lay between the germline ends. Germline loops: CDR1 DFQATT, CDR2 SNEGSKA (reference sequence). Here the CDR3 reads CSVAGVAYEQYF. The CDR3 coding sequence is TGCAGTGTGGCAGGAGTAGCCTACGAGCAGTACTTC.

This clonotype occurred many times. This chain uses TRBV7-9 with TRBJ2-5; TRBD2 matches at 11 bases. Per germline, CDR1 SEHNR and CDR2 FQNEAQ (reference sequence). CDR3 length: 16 residues. The V and J ends lost 5 bases and 4 bases, in that order; junction bases with no gene match: 9. In DNA form, the CDR3 reads TGTGCCAGCAGCGACCGTAGCGGGAGGGGTGGAGAGACCCAGTACTTC. It is translated as CASSDRSGRGGETQYF.

This clonotype occurred many times. V and J are TRBV7-2 and TRBJ2-3, with 8 bases that match TRBD2. CDR1 is SGHTA and CDR2 is FQGNSA in the germline V gene. This CDR3 is 16 amino acids long. V lost 2 bases, J lost 2 bases, and 6 bases stayed unmatched. In DNA, the CDR3 is TGTGCCAGCAGCTTAAGAGGCGGGGGGTACACAGATACGCAGTATTTT. It yields the protein CASSLRGGGYTDTQYF. The whole variable domain, remainder taken from reference TRBV7-2 and TRBJ2-3, is GAGVSQSPSNKVTEKGKDVELRCDPISGHTALYWYRQSLGQGLEFLIYFQGNSAPDKSGLPSDRFSAERTGGSVSTLTIQRTQQEDSAVYLCASSLRGGGYTDTQYFGPGTRLTVL.

V and J are TRBV6-5 and TRBJ1-1; D is perhaps TRBD1 (5 bases). This CDR3 has 13 residues. Germline CDR1 reads MNHEY; CDR2 reads SVGAGI. Trimming shortened V by 3 bases and J by 6 bases, and 11 bases separated the two germline ends. CDR3 protein: CASSYEGLAEAFF. CDR3 sequence (DNA): TGTGCCAGCAGTTATGAGGGGTTGGCTGAAGCTTTCTTT.

This clonotype was found many times. The chain is built from TRBV6-4 and TRBJ2-2; D is unresolved. Germline-derived CDR1 and CDR2 are MRHNA and SNTAGT. V lost 5 bases and J lost 0, with 7 bases in between. CDR3 length equals 14 residues. CDR3 DNA sequence: TGTGCCAGCAGTCCCTGGGCGAACACCGGGGAGCTGTTTTTT. It specifies CASSPWANTGELFF.

This clonotype came up many times. The V call is TRBV7-7, the J call TRBJ2-5; TRBD2 aligns across 7 bases. Germline V CDR1 and CDR2: SSHAT, FNYEAQ (reference sequence). This CDR3 is built from 13 residues. V was pared by 3 bases and J by 4 bases, with 2 bases of the junction left unmatched. Here the CDR3 DNA reads TGTGCCAGCAGCTTGGGACTACGAGAGACCCAGTACTTC. Translation: CASSLGLRETQYF.

The V and J genes are TRBV20-1 and TRBJ1-1; D is ambiguous. CDR1 and CDR2 (germline): DFQATT, SNEGSKA (reference sequence). The CDR3 has 11 residues. V lost 6 bases to trimming and J lost 5 bases, with 10 bases between them. The CDR3, as DNA: TGCAGTGCCCTAGGGAGGACTGAAGCTTTCTTT. Protein sequence: CSALGRTEAFF.

This clonotype was counted between two and nine times. The rearrangement links TRBV6-2 or TRBV6-3 to TRBJ1-5, with D possibly being TRBD1 (6 bases). V was trimmed by 6 bases and J by 3 bases, leaving 12 bases between them. The CDR3 has 14 amino acids. Germline assignment: CDR1 MNHEY and CDR2 SVGEGT. As DNA, the CDR3 is TGTGCCAGCAGCCACACAGGGTACAATCAGCCCCAGCATTTT. This sequence encodes CASSHTGYNQPQHF.

The chain has TRBV2 and TRBJ2-2; D ambiguous. CDR3 size: 13 residues. Trimming took 7 bases from V and 1 from J, leaving 7 bases between them. The germline gives CDR1 SNHLY, CDR2 FYNNEI. As DNA, the CDR3 is TGTGCCAGCATTCCAGAGAACACCGGGGAGCTGTTTTTT. This codes for CASIPENTGELFF.

This clonotype appeared many times. The rearrangement joins TRBV5-1 to TRBJ2-7; D possibly corresponds to TRBD2 (6 bases). V dropped 0 bases and J dropped 6 bases, with 16 bases sitting between them. The CDR3 spans 15 residues. Germline V gives CDR1 SGHRS, CDR2 YFSETQ. The CDR3 loop is CASSLAPGDGSEQYF. CDR3 coding DNA: TGCGCCAGCAGCTTGGCACCGGGAGATGGAAGCGAGCAGTACTTC. The whole variable domain, filled in from reference TRBV5-1 and TRBJ2-7, reads KAGVTQTPRYLIKTRGQQVTLSCSPISGHRSVSWYQQTPGQGLQFLFEYFSETQRNKGNFPGRFSGRQFSNSRSEMNVSTLELGDSALYLCASSLAPGDGSEQYFGPGTRLTVT.

The J gene is TRBJ2-7, the V gene TRBV6-6, with 10 bases lining up with TRBD2. This CDR3 spans 15 amino acids. J lost 1 base, V lost 6 bases, and 6 bases had no gene match. The germline V gene has CDR1 MNHNY and CDR2 SVGAGI (reference sequence). CDR3 in DNA: TGTGCCAGCAGGGGAACTAGCGGGACATCCTACGAGCAGTACTTC. Its translation: CASRGTSGTSYEQYF.

This clonotype came up many times. The V call is TRBV25-1, the J call TRBJ2-5, with D uncertain. Germline V gives CDR1 MGHDK, CDR2 SYGVNS. V was pared by 7 bases and J by 5 bases, with 8 bases between. This CDR3 has 11 residues. CDR3 sequence (DNA): TGTGCCAGCACTGGGTCGGAGACCCAGTACTTC. Its translation is CASTGSETQYF.

The sample holds a few counts of this clonotype. The CDR3 region has the DNA TGCAGTGCTAGGCACCGACTAGCGGGAGCCCTCAATGAGCAGTTCTTC. Translating it yields CSARHRLAGALNEQFF. The rearrangement uses TRBV20-1 and TRBJ2-1; 12 positions match TRBD2. V dropped 3 bases and J dropped 6; count of bases not matched to a gene: 9. The CDR3 length is 16 residues. CDR1 DFQATT and CDR2 SNEGSKA come from the germline V gene (reference sequence).

Only a few counts were recorded for this clonotype. This chain uses TRBV18 with TRBJ2-7; no reliable D call. The germline gives CDR1 KGHSH, CDR2 LQKENI. Trimming took off 3 bases at V and 6 bases at J, with 9 bases between the two ends. The CDR3 consists of 12 residues. For the CDR3, the DNA is TGTGCCAGCTCACCTCAATTCAGCGAGCAGTACTTC. Protein sequence: CASSPQFSEQYF. The whole variable domain, remainder taken from reference TRBV18 and TRBJ2-7, is NAGVMQNPRHLVRRRGQEARLRCSPMKGHSHVYWYRQLPEEGLKFMVYLQKENIIDESGMPKERFSAEFPKEGPSILRIQQVVRGDSAAYFCASSPQFSEQYFGPGTRLTVT.

The rearrangement links TRBV4-3 to TRBJ2-1; D is unresolved. The CDR3 loop spans 15 amino acids. Germline V gene data show CDR1 as LGHNA and CDR2 as YSLEER. Trimming took 1 base from V and 7 from J, leaving 14 bases between them. CDR3 in amino acids: CASSQAPSPSNEQFF. As DNA, the CDR3 is TGCGCCAGCAGCCAAGCCCCAAGCCCATCAAATGAGCAGTTCTTC.

This CDR3 is CASSQDLFRQGNTEAFF. As DNA, the CDR3 is TGTGCCAGCAGCCAAGACTTATTCCGACAGGGGAACACTGAAGCTTTCTTT. This chain links TRBV14 with TRBJ1-1; 7 bases map to TRBD1. This CDR3 is 17 amino acids long. Germline V gene lookup returns CDR1 SGHDN and CDR2 FVKESK. Trimming at V came to 0 bases and at J to 1 base, leaving 8 bases not matched to a gene.

The table lists this clonotype with many counts. The gene calls are TRBV11-2 and TRBJ2-2; D ambiguous. The CDR3 consists of 13 residues. The germline V gene has CDR1 SGHAT and CDR2 FQNNGV. V gave up 0 bases and J gave up 2 bases, with 1 base separating them. The CDR3 loop reads CASSLENTGELFF. The CDR3 region has the DNA TGTGCCAGCAGCTTAGAAAACACCGGGGAGCTGTTTTTT.

This clonotype has a count of ten or more. The chain recombines TRBV27 with TRBJ1-2; D is unclear. Germline V gives CDR1 MNHEY, CDR2 SMNVEV (reference sequence). This CDR3 contains 13 residues. The V end was cut by 6 bases, the J end by 4 bases, with 12 bases between. CDR3 protein: CASSLWMGYGYTF. The CDR3 nucleotides are TGTGCCAGCAGCCTTTGGATGGGCTATGGCTACACCTTC.